Included here is one T cell receptor (beta chain) sequence, with context. No antigen is known for it. These data come from a study of vaccination and CD4 T cells after COVID-19. The V segment lost 7 bases and the J segment 2 bases; nucleotides outside the gene matches: 6. The CDR3 contains 15 residues. Sequenced with the Oncomine TCR Beta short-read assay was DNA taken from cultured CD4+ T cells. TCRdb passed the PCR reads through MiXCR, listing each CDR3 protein once. Here the sample spans tens of thousands of distinct CDR3 sequences, 45% to 65% being singletons. Regarding treatment: roughly 10-day PBMC culture with coronavirus spike peptide pools or control peptides (ViraFEST assay). Cell culture was performed with approximately 1.8 million PBMCs per well in the presence of 7.5 to 10 IU/ml IL-2 and 9.5 to 10 ug/ml peptide pools.

The sample taken for sequencing was CD4+ T cells from blood, cultured in vitro. The rearrangement links TRBV12-3 or TRBV12-4 to TRBJ2-3, with TRBD1 identical over 10 bases. The sequence came from a human donor who had recovered from COVID-19. The CDR3 loop reads CASTPDRGATDTQYF. CDR3 coding DNA: TGTGCCAGCACCCCGGACAGGGGGGCCACAGATACGCAGTATTTT.